Below, 18 T cell receptor beta chains from the same sample are listed, as sequenced in a study of cytomegalovirus exposure and HLA in healthy donors. PCR amplification relied on 60 Vbeta primers (plus 13 Jbeta primers). Generated by immunoSEQ multiplex PCR, the TCRdb table keeps only in-frame clones and is missing some. Here the sample spans 200,000 or so clones, around 83% being singletons. Sequencing input: PBMCs. All receptors come from a woman younger than 30 in good health and CMV-seronegative.

In regard to this clone: The same CDR3 can be traced to other DNA sequences in this sample. The chain joins TRBV6-4 to TRBJ1-2; TRBD1 is a possible D gene (6 bases). V was clipped by 3 bases and J by 4 bases, with 6 bases between them. Germline loops: CDR1 MRHNA, CDR2 SNTAGT. The CDR3 has 12 amino acids. CDR3 coding DNA: TGTGCCAGCAGTGAAGGGGGCTATGGCTACACCTTC. Translating gives CASSEGGYGYTF.

The rearrangement joins TRBV18 to TRBJ2-2, with D possibly matching TRBD1 (6 bases). Germline V CDR1 and CDR2: KGHSH, LQKENI. V was shortened by 6 bases and J by 1 base, with 12 bases between the two germline ends. The CDR3 spans 15 residues. CDR3 residues: CASSQGQLNTGELFF. In nucleotides, the CDR3 is TGTGCCAGCTCGCAAGGACAGCTGAACACCGGGGAGCTGTTTTTT.

As for this clone: The germline gene is not matched at one end of the junction; a read error may be the cause. The chain combines TRBV20-1 with TRBJ1-1; TRBD1 is a possible D gene (6 bases). The CDR3 covers 11 residues. Per germline, CDR1 DFQATT and CDR2 SNEGSKA (reference sequence). This CDR3 reads CSARSRQDPIF. The CDR3, as DNA: TGCAGTGCTAGGTCCCGACAGGACCCTATCTTT.

The chain links TRBV12-5 to TRBJ2-1, with a possible D match to TRBD1 (6 bases). The V end lost 2 bases, the J end lost 12 bases, and 14 bases lay between the germline ends. This CDR3 is 13 amino acids long. Germline CDR1 LGHNT, CDR2 FRNRAP. CDR3: CASGLTGIVGQFF. CDR3 nucleotide sequence: TGTGCTAGTGGTTTGACAGGGATAGTAGGGCAGTTCTTC. The whole variable domain, remainder taken from reference TRBV12-5 and TRBJ2-1, is DARVTQTPRHKVTEMGQEVTMRCQPILGHNTVFWYRQTMMQGLELLAYFRNRAPLDDSGMPKDRFSAEMPDATLATLKIQPSEPRDSAVYFCASGLTGIVGQFFGPGTRLTVL.

In DNA, the CDR3 is TGTGCCACCTGCCTACTAGCGGGGAAAGAGACCCAGTACTTC. The encoded protein is CATCLLAGKETQYF. The chain uses TRBV6-5 and TRBJ2-5, with 10 bases lining up with TRBD2. Germline trimming cut 10 bases from V and 3 bases from J; bases unmatched to any gene: 8. This CDR3 is 14 amino acids long. The germline gives CDR1 MNHEY, CDR2 SVGAGI.

The gene calls are TRBV9 and TRBJ2-1; the D gene is possibly TRBD2 (5 bases). This CDR3 has 14 amino acids. V lost 0 bases and J 9 bases, leaving 13 bases between the germline ends. CDR1 SGDLS and CDR2 YYNGEE come from the germline V gene. CDR3 coding DNA: TGTGCCAGCAGCGTAGCTTCTAGCCTTACTGAGCAGTTCTTC. Its translation: CASSVASSLTEQFF.

With regard to this clone: This specimen includes other DNA sequences encoding the same CDR3. The J gene is TRBJ2-2, the V gene TRBV9, with D unresolved. From germline, CDR1 is SGDLS and CDR2 YYNGEE. The CDR3 contains 14 residues. Trimming removed 1 base at V and 0 bases at J, with 4 bases between. The DNA for the CDR3 is TGTGCCAGCAGCGTACTAGCGAACACCGGGGAGCTGTTTTTT. Protein sequence: CASSVLANTGELFF.

The V call is TRBV27, the J call TRBJ1-1, with D perhaps TRBD1 (6 bases). V lost 8 bases to trimming and J lost 1 base, with 11 bases between them. Germline loops: CDR1 MNHEY, CDR2 SMNVEV (reference sequence). This CDR3 is 13 amino acids long. The CDR3 region is CASAMGQNTEAFF. The CDR3 region has the DNA TGTGCCAGCGCAATGGGACAGAACACTGAAGCTTTCTTT.

The chain couples TRBV7-6 to TRBJ2-3; TRBD2 agrees at 13 bases. V trimming: 4 bases; J trimming: 1 base; junction bases outside the gene matches: 8. Germline V lookup: CDR1 SGHVS, CDR2 FNYEAQ. The CDR3 runs to 18 residues. The CDR3 sequence: CASSSRTSGSGGTDTQYF. The CDR3 coding sequence is TGTGCCAGCAGCTCTCGGACTAGCGGGAGCGGGGGCACAGATACGCAGTATTTT.

Here the CDR3 reads CASSLGGIRRGSNNEQFF. In DNA, the CDR3 is TGCGCCAGCAGCTTGGGAGGGATCAGGCGGGGAAGTAACAATGAGCAGTTCTTC. J is TRBJ2-1 and V is TRBV5-1, with a tentative D call TRBD2 (6 bases). The CDR3 runs to 18 residues. Germline V CDR1 and CDR2: SGHRS, YFSETQ. V dropped 0 bases and J dropped 5 bases, with 21 bases sitting between them.

This chain uses TRBV14 with TRBJ2-2; TRBD2 matches at 10 bases. The CDR3 covers 18 residues. Germline V gives CDR1 SGHDN, CDR2 FVKESK. The V gene end was trimmed by 1 base and the J gene end by 6 bases; junction bases not matched to a gene: 11. CDR3 sequence (DNA): TGTGCCAGCAGCCAAGCCCTCAGGGTAGCGGGAGGACCCGGGGAGCTGTTTTTT. Its protein product is CASSQALRVAGGPGELFF.

The rearrangement uses TRBV27 and TRBJ1-2, with 7 bases matching TRBD1. CDR3 size: 18 residues. Losses at the gene ends were 5 bases for V and 4 bases for J; bases not matched to a gene: 19. Germline loops: CDR1 MNHEY, CDR2 SMNVEV (reference sequence). CDR3 in DNA: TGTGCCAGCAGTGATTACCGGGACAGATCTACCGGCGGCTATGGCTACACCTTC. Encoded protein: CASSDYRDRSTGGYGYTF.

This chain uses TRBV6-6 with TRBJ1-5, with D tentatively TRBD1 (5 bases). Germline CDR1 MNHNY, CDR2 SVGAGI (reference sequence). CDR3 size: 14 residues. The V end lost 6 bases, the J end lost 5 bases, and 14 bases lay between the germline ends. CDR3 sequence: CASSLGHFDQPQHF. CDR3 in DNA: TGTGCCAGCAGCCTAGGACATTTCGATCAGCCCCAGCATTTT.

This sequence joins TRBV30 and TRBJ1-5; the D gene is possibly TRBD1 (6 bases). Trimming left V 1 base short and J 3 bases short, with 7 bases between. This CDR3 is 13 amino acids long. From germline, CDR1 is GTSNPN and CDR2 SVGIG (reference sequence). CDR3: CAWSAGVNQPQHF. CDR3 bases: TGTGCCTGGAGTGCAGGGGTCAATCAGCCCCAGCATTTT.

The chain uses TRBV27 and TRBJ1-5, with D perhaps TRBD1 (5 bases). Trimming stripped 3 bases from V and 4 bases from J, with 7 bases between. The CDR3 loop spans 13 amino acids. The germline V gene encodes CDR1 MNHEY and CDR2 SMNVEV (reference sequence). The CDR3 region has the DNA TGTGCCAGCAGTTTCAGGGTTAATCAGCCCCAGCATTTT. Its translation: CASSFRVNQPQHF.

CDR3 nucleotide sequence: TGTGCCAGCACTACAGGGGGCTACGAGCAGTACTTC. This encodes CASTTGGYEQYF. The V and J genes are TRBV6-5 and TRBJ2-7, with TRBD1 identical over 8 bases. V gave up 7 bases and J gave up 3 bases; unmatched junction bases: 2. The CDR3 consists of 12 residues. CDR1 is MNHEY and CDR2 is SVGAGI in the germline V gene.

The chain recombines TRBV28 with TRBJ2-5, with 8 bases fitting TRBD1. Germline loops: CDR1 MDHEN, CDR2 SYDVKM. The CDR3 contains 16 residues. J was trimmed by 10 bases and V by 6 bases; bases with no gene match: 19. Written as DNA, the CDR3 is TGTGCCAGCAGCACGCCCGGGACAGGCCCTATGTCCCTCCAGTACTTC. This codes for CASSTPGTGPMSLQYF. The whole variable domain, remainder taken from reference TRBV28 and TRBJ2-5, is DVKVTQSSRYLVKRTGEKVFLECVQDMDHENMFWYRQDPGLGLRLIYFSYDVKMKEKGDIPEGYSVSREKKERFSLILESASTNQTSMYLCASSTPGTGPMSLQYFGPGTRLLVL.

The chain joins TRBV19 to TRBJ2-5, with 11 bases lining up with TRBD2. V trimming: 5 bases; J trimming: 1 base; junction bases outside the gene matches: 6. Germline loops: CDR1 LNHDA, CDR2 SQIVND (reference sequence). The CDR3 extends over 16 amino acids. Here the CDR3 reads CASSFQTSGVQETQYF. The CDR3 DNA reads as TGTGCCAGTAGTTTCCAGACTAGCGGGGTCCAAGAGACCCAGTACTTC. Combining the CDR3 with reference TRBV19 and TRBJ2-5 gives the whole variable domain DGGITQSPKYLFRKEGQNVTLSCEQNLNHDAMYWYRQDPGQGLRLIYYSQIVNDFQKGDIAEGYSVSREKKESFPLTVTSAQKNPTAFYLCASSFQTSGVQETQYFGPGTRLLVL.